These 26 T cell receptor beta chains share one sample of origin, sequenced in a study of cytotoxic CD8 clonotypes in ibrutinib-treated CLL. Some clones are missing from TCRdb's copy, which holds only in-frame ones; the method was immunoSEQ multiplex PCR. The table records approximately 15,000 clones, approximately 58% of them present only once. The starting material was PBMCs, obtained before ibrutinib treatment. Receptors were obtained from a human donor with chronic lymphocytic leukemia.

V is TRBV19 and J is TRBJ2-2; 9 bases line up with TRBD2. CDR1 is LNHDA and CDR2 is SQIVND in the germline V gene (reference sequence). The CDR3 loop spans 12 amino acids. The trim removed 7 bases at V and 15 bases at J, leaving 9 bases unmatched. CDR3 DNA sequence: TGTGCCAGTAACGCGGGAGGGCGAAGTGTGTTTTTT. Translating gives CASNAGGRSVFF.

The rearrangement uses TRBV4-1 and TRBJ2-7, with D tentatively TRBD2 (6 bases). Germline V gene lookup returns CDR1 MGHRA and CDR2 YSYEKL. The CDR3 totals 15 residues. Trimming left V 1 base short and J 5 bases short, with 15 bases between. The CDR3 loop reads CASSQGIRELHEQYF. The CDR3 region has the DNA TGCGCCAGCAGCCAAGGGATCCGGGAGCTGCACGAGCAGTACTTC.

This chain connects TRBV7-2 to TRBJ2-7, with 8 bases fitting TRBD1. Per germline, CDR1 SGHTA and CDR2 FQGNSA. The CDR3 loop spans 15 amino acids. Trimming took 3 bases from V and 0 from J; bases not matched to a gene: 4. CDR3 loop: CASSLDRVSSYEQYF. DNA for the CDR3: TGTGCCAGCAGCTTGGACAGGGTTAGCTCCTACGAGCAGTACTTC.

V gene TRBV7-8 combines with J gene TRBJ2-5; the match to TRBD1 covers 9 bases. The length of the CDR3 is 15 residues. Germline CDR1 is SGHVS and CDR2 is FQNEAQ. V trimming: 5 bases; J trimming: 5 bases; junction bases outside the gene matches: 9. CDR3 loop: CASSLGGQGRETQYF. The CDR3 nucleotides are TGTGCCAGCAGCCTCGGGGGACAGGGACGGGAGACCCAGTACTTC. The full variable domain, rest sourced from reference TRBV7-8 and TRBJ2-5, is GAGVSQSPRYKVAKRGQDVALRCDPISGHVSLFWYQQALGQGPEFLTYFQNEAQLDKSGLPSDRFFAERPEGSVSTLKIQRTQQEDSAVYLCASSLGGQGRETQYFGPGTRLLVL.

Notes on this clone: With a much larger clone just one base away, this may be a read error. The chain uses TRBV5-1 and TRBJ1-3; the D gene is possibly TRBD1 (5 bases). The germline V and J ends were trimmed by 0 bases and 1 base, with 11 bases remaining between them. Germline CDR1 and CDR2: SGHRS and YFSETQ. The CDR3 has 16 amino acids. The CDR3 sequence is CASSLGPRGSGNTIYF. The CDR3 DNA sequence: TGCGCCAGCAGCTTGGGACCAAGGGGATCTGGAAACACCATATATTTT.

About this clone: The same CDR3 arises from other DNA sequences in this sample as well. DNA for the CDR3: TGCGCCAGCAGCTCAGGAAGCTACGAGCAGTACTTC. Protein product: CASSSGSYEQYF. The rearrangement links TRBV5-1 to TRBJ2-7; D is unclear. Germline values: CDR1 SGHRS, CDR2 YFSETQ. The CDR3 is 12 amino acids. V was shortened by 3 bases and J by 3 bases, with 7 bases between the two germline ends.

This clone was detected a few times. The chain has TRBV4-1 and TRBJ1-2; D not resolved. Trimming cost V 1 base and J 0 bases, with 3 bases left between them. CDR1 is MGHRA, CDR2 YSYEKL, per germline. The CDR3 extends over 13 amino acids. CDR3 in amino acids: CASSQGANYGYTF. CDR3 nucleotide sequence: TGCGCCAGCAGCCAAGGAGCTAACTATGGCTACACCTTC.

J is TRBJ2-7 and V is TRBV9, with no clear D. The CDR3 is 13 amino acids. The V end lost 4 bases, the J end lost 6 bases, and 14 bases lay between the germline ends. Germline V gene sequence: CDR1 SGDLS, CDR2 YYNGEE. CDR3 sequence: CASSQAASSEQYF. The CDR3 DNA sequence: TGTGCCAGCAGCCAGGCGGCAAGTTCCGAGCAGTACTTC.

This chain links TRBV2 with TRBJ2-1; TRBD2 aligns across 12 bases. The CDR3 length is 13 residues. The trim removed 6 bases at V and 12 bases at J, leaving 6 bases unmatched. The V gene's germline CDR1 is SNHLY and CDR2 FYNNEI. CDR3: CASSRLAGVGQFF. Here the CDR3 DNA reads TGTGCCAGCAGCCGACTAGCGGGAGTGGGGCAGTTCTTC.

The CDR3 protein is CASSTGDSGKETQYF. The DNA for the CDR3 is TGTGCCAGCAGTACGGGCGATAGCGGGAAAGAGACCCAGTACTTC. V is TRBV6-1 and J is TRBJ2-5, with TRBD2 matching 8 bases. CDR1 is MNHNS, CDR2 SASEGT, per germline. The V segment lost 5 bases and the J segment 3 bases; nucleotides outside the gene matches: 8. The CDR3 runs 15 residues.

This clone was found a few times. This chain uses TRBV28 with TRBJ2-5; 7 bases map to TRBD2. CDR1 is MDHEN and CDR2 is SYDVKM in the germline V gene. This CDR3 has 13 amino acids. The junction had 5 bases not matched to a gene; V was cut back by 7 bases and J by 3 bases. The CDR3 sequence is CASTERGKETQYF. CDR3 nucleotide sequence: TGTGCCAGCACCGAGCGGGGCAAAGAGACCCAGTACTTC. The whole variable domain, filled in from reference TRBV28 and TRBJ2-5, reads DVKVTQSSRYLVKRTGEKVFLECVQDMDHENMFWYRQDPGLGLRLIYFSYDVKMKEKGDIPEGYSVSREKKERFSLILESASTNQTSMYLCASTERGKETQYFGPGTRLLVL.

V usage is TRBV11-2 and J usage is TRBJ1-1; D uncertain. The V gene's germline CDR1 is SGHAT and CDR2 FQNNGV. The germline V and J ends were trimmed by 4 bases and 4 bases, with 10 bases remaining between them. The CDR3 loop spans 13 amino acids. As DNA, the CDR3 is TGTGCCAGCAGCTCCAGGTGGGGCACTGAAGCTTTCTTT. Protein: CASSSRWGTEAFF.

This clone was seen a handful of times. The chain joins TRBV5-1 to TRBJ1-6; possible D gene TRBD1, 5 bases. V shed 0 bases and J shed 5 bases, with 15 bases lying between them. The CDR3 extends over 17 amino acids. CDR1 and CDR2 (germline): SGHRS, YFSETQ. The CDR3 sequence: CASSLAVPGFNNSPLHF. CDR3 nucleotides: TGCGCCAGCAGCTTGGCTGTCCCAGGGTTCAATAATTCACCCCTCCACTTT.

The rearrangement joins TRBV7-2 to TRBJ1-3; 7 bases are shared with TRBD1. The germline gives CDR1 SGHTA, CDR2 FQGNSA. Trimming cost V 1 base and J 0 bases; bases outside gene matches: 9. The CDR3 has 18 amino acids. CDR3 loop: CASSLGPGGTLSGNTIYF. CDR3 nucleotides: TGTGCCAGCAGCTTAGGTCCAGGGGGGACTCTCTCTGGAAACACCATATATTTT.

This clone is labeled medium-sized (0.01 to 0.1%). This specimen includes other DNA sequences encoding the same CDR3. The gene calls are TRBV5-1 and TRBJ1-4; TRBD1 aligns across 9 bases. V shed 1 base, J shed 4 bases, and the junction held 2 bases outside the gene matches. From germline, CDR1 is SGHRS and CDR2 YFSETQ. The CDR3 has 15 residues. CDR3 sequence: CASSLMGQGNEKLFF. The CDR3 region has the DNA TGCGCCAGCAGCTTGATGGGACAGGGTAATGAAAAACTGTTTTTT.

This chain connects TRBV19 to TRBJ2-1; 9 bases are a match to TRBD1. The CDR3 has 14 amino acids. Germline CDR1 and CDR2: LNHDA and SQIVND (reference sequence). J gave up 7 bases and V 7 bases, and 8 bases lay outside the gene matches. The CDR3 reads CASKAGTGRNEQFF. As DNA, the CDR3 is TGTGCCAGTAAGGCCGGGACAGGGAGGAATGAGCAGTTCTTC.

The chain couples TRBV5-1 to TRBJ1-3; possible D gene TRBD1, 6 bases. CDR3 length equals 16 residues. CDR1 and CDR2 (germline): SGHRS, YFSETQ. Trimming pared 5 bases from V and 0 bases from J, leaving 15 bases between. CDR3 loop: CASRLGGTSSGNTIYF. The DNA for the CDR3 is TGCGCCAGCAGACTCGGGGGCACTAGCTCTGGAAACACCATATATTTT.

This rearrangement joins TRBV18 to TRBJ2-7; 14 nucleotides line up with TRBD2. This CDR3 contains 15 residues. V trimming: 3 bases; J trimming: 3 bases; junction bases outside the gene matches: 1. CDR1 and CDR2 (germline): KGHSH, LQKENI. In nucleotides, the CDR3 is TGTGCCAGCTCACCGACTAGCGGGGGGGACTACGAGCAGTACGTC. This codes for CASSPTSGGDYEQYV.

The V and J genes are TRBV5-1 and TRBJ1-3; weak D call: TRBD1 (6 bases). The CDR3 spans 16 residues. Trimming removed 4 bases at V and 0 bases at J, with 14 bases between. Per germline, CDR1 SGHRS and CDR2 YFSETQ. CDR3 sequence: CASSLGGGFSGNTIYF. In DNA form, the CDR3 reads TGCGCCAGCAGCCTGGGCGGGGGCTTCTCTGGAAACACCATATATTTT.

The chain uses TRBV27 and TRBJ2-7; TRBD2 matches 8 bases. This CDR3 has 16 residues. The germline V gene has CDR1 MNHEY and CDR2 SMNVEV (reference sequence). V dropped 2 bases and J dropped 5; count of bases not matched to a gene: 11. The CDR3 reads CASSLGRGATCNEQYV. In DNA, the CDR3 is TGTGCCAGCAGTTTAGGGCGGGGGGCCACATGCAACGAGCAGTACGTC.

This chain uses TRBV6-5 with TRBJ2-4; D gene uncertain. Germline lookup yields CDR1 MNHEY and CDR2 SVGAGI. The CDR3 totals 13 residues. The ends were cut back, 5 bases at V and 0 bases at J, with 5 bases in the middle. The CDR3 here is CASSGLAKNIQYF. The CDR3 DNA reads TGTGCCAGCAGTGGCTTAGCCAAAAACATTCAGTACTTC.

The chain joins TRBV5-6 to TRBJ2-3; tentatively, D is TRBD1 (6 bases). Germline V gene data show CDR1 as SGHDT and CDR2 as YYEEEE. V was pared by 4 bases and J by 6 bases, with 12 bases between. The CDR3 contains 13 residues. The CDR3 coding sequence is TGTGCCAGCAGCCAACAGGGTTTCGATACGCAGTATTTT. Amino acid sequence: CASSQQGFDTQYF.

This chain's CDR3 is CASSFAGTAIYNEQFF. In nucleotides, the CDR3 is TGTGCCAGCAGCTTTGCCGGGACAGCCATCTACAATGAGCAGTTCTTC. This chain joins TRBV5-8 and TRBJ2-1; 7 bases align to TRBD1. CDR1 is SGHTS and CDR2 is YDEGEE in the germline V gene. This CDR3 is 16 amino acids long. V was clipped by 2 bases and J by 3 bases; unmatched bases: 8.

This rearrangement joins TRBV11-1 to TRBJ2-1; 8 bases line up with TRBD2. Germline CDR1 SGHAT, CDR2 FQDESV (reference sequence). This CDR3 region has 15 residues. J gave up 5 bases and V 8 bases, and 11 bases lay outside the gene matches. The CDR3 region is CASADSLAAHNEQFF. In DNA, the CDR3 is TGTGCCAGCGCTGACTCACTAGCGGCCCACAATGAGCAGTTCTTC.

The chain combines TRBV18 with TRBJ2-7; TRBD1 matches at 8 bases. Germline V CDR1 and CDR2: KGHSH, LQKENI. V dropped 3 bases and J dropped 4; count of bases not matched to a gene: 5. This CDR3 is 14 amino acids long. The CDR3 DNA reads TGTGCCAGCTCACCCTCGGGACAGGTATACGAGCAGTACGTC. Its protein product is CASSPSGQVYEQYV.

DNA for the CDR3: TGTGCCACCAGCAGAGATAATATGGGGAACACTGAAGCTTTCTTT. It encodes CATSRDNMGNTEAFF. The chain uses TRBV15 and TRBJ1-1; D is uncertain. The CDR3 contains 15 residues. Deletions cut 0 bases from V and 1 base from J, with 9 bases between. Germline lookup yields CDR1 LNHNV and CDR2 YYDKDF (reference sequence).